This T cell receptor (beta chain) was observed in a study of somatic mutations in cytotoxic T cells in rheumatoid arthritis (TCRdb year 2017). Background on the whole study: Peripheral blood (around 28 ml EDTA) was collected from patients immediately after diagnosis and before any treatment began. The study asked whether expanded CD8+ T-cell clones in newly diagnosed, untreated rheumatoid arthritis carry somatic mutations, and used TCRB deep sequencing to characterize clonality. Some V beta antibody-stained T-cell populations were flow-sorted on a FACSAria II or Sony SH800 at nearly 100% purity, and sorted V beta1+ cells also underwent TCRB sequencing. A total of about 67 rheumatoid arthritis patients and roughly 18 healthy controls underwent TCRB deep sequencing. Patient and control groups had essentially identical median ages. Broad study findings and their caveats: CD8+ T-cell clonality did not differ significantly between rheumatoid arthritis patients and age-matched healthy controls. The largest CD8+ clone made up more than 20% of CD8+ cells in about an eighth of the 65 patients, and blood and synovial fluid shared several identical CD8+ TCRB sequences. Healthy controls showed no age-related increase in CD8+ clonality, whereas patients did (Spearman r ≈ 0.5). No adjustment for multiple comparisons was made for the slight TRBV07 underrepresentation in patients. It was unknown which antigens the expanded CD8+ clones targeted, and their absence from virus-specific databases did not exclude viral specificity.

The CDR3 sequence holds 16 residues, the cysteine and phenylalanine included. Only CDR3 DNA remains: 48 bases, in frame from the first base. V lost 4 bases and J lost 0 bases, and the count of bases not matched to a germline gene is 8. In the germline V gene (reference sequence), CDR1 corresponds to SGHNT and CDR2 to YYREEE. Genomic DNA underwent TCRB CDR3 sequencing using the immunoSEQ assay. The published analysis was carried out like this. Patient CD8+ clones larger than 1% were compared against published virus-specific TCRB sequences, and only a few matched. Nothing other than productive TCRB rearrangements was included in the analyses. Clonality was expressed as a Shannon entropy-based productive clonality index, with each clone defined by a unique TCRB CDR3 sequence. Repertoire overlap for a pair of samples was computed from each clone's template counts relative to total templates per sample. V-gene usage measured by flow cytometry correlated with TCRB sequencing V-gene usage, with a Spearman r of about 0.61. Sourced from immuneACCESS, this table was stored by TCRdb with only in-frame sequences that have V and J called. A share of the clones is absent; for the studies checked, an unresolved V gene accounts for under half, and the remainder has no known explanation. V and J calls plus clone size are reproduced from that table; the DNA served to infer D and trimming. The table for this sample lists approximately 11,000 clones; 65% to 80% of them were counted only once. Around a third of the sample belongs to the ten largest clones.

For this clone: Its cognate antigen has yet to be identified. No base qualities exist here, and no much larger clone lies one base off it.

Flow cytometry confirmed the purity of CD4+ and CD8+ cells that had been isolated by positive magnetic bead selection on an AutoMACS. Clonal expansions were first screened by flow cytometry with a TCR V beta antibody panel, then characterized by TCRB deep sequencing of sorted CD8+ fractions. Peripheral blood mononuclear cells were isolated by Ficoll-Paque PLUS density gradient separation. Nucleospin Tissue or Tissue XS kits were used to extract DNA from CD4-enriched, CD8-enriched or PBMC samples, and a Qubit 2.0 fluorometer was used for quantification. Sequenced: CD8+ T cells sorted from blood. Recombination connected TRBV5-4 to TRBJ2-3; the junction holds 7 bases that match TRBD2. The source of this sequence is an adult with rheumatoid arthritis. The CDR3 in this case is CASSVLASESTDTQYF. The DNA sequence is as follows: TGTGCCAGCAGCGTACTAGCGTCGGAGAGCACAGATACGCAGTATTTT. Reference TRBV5-4 and TRBJ2-3 proteins supply the regions before and after the CDR3; the full variable domain is: ETGVTQSPTHLIKTRGQQVTLRCSSQSGHNTVSWYQQALGQGPQFIFQYYREEENGRGNFPPRFSGLQFPNYSSELNVNALELDDSALYLCASSVLASESTDTQYFGPGTRLTVL.